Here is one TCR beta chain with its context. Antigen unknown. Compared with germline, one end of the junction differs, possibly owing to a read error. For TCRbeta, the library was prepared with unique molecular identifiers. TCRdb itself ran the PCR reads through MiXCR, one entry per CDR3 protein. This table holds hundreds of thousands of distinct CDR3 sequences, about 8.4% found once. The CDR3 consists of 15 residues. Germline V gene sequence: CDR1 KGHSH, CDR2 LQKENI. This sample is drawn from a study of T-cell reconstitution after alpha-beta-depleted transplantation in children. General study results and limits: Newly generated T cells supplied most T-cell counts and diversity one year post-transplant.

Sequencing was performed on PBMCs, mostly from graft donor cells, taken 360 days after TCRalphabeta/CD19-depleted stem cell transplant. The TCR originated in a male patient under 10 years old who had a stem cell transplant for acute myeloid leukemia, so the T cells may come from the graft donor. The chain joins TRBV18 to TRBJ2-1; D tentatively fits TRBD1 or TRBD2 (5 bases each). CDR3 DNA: TGTGCCGGCTCACCGCCAGGGACGCGGGTTAATGAGCAGTTCTTC. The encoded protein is CAGSPPGTRVNEQFF.